A selection of T cell receptor beta chains follows, all from one sample in a study of blood T cells in healthy people across ages. TCRdb re-analysed the 5' RACE reads in MiXCR, keeping a single row per CDR3 protein. Seen here are 780,000 or so distinct CDR3 sequences, roughly 50% observed once, and the top ten hold around a quarter. The sequenced sample was blood. The receptor source for this set is a man aged 35 to 55 in good health. The CDR3 runs from the conserved cysteine through the conserved F or W. D genes are given only for firm matches. Only part of the rows carry a size: once, few, many, or a class if the clone is expanded.

size: .; V: TRBV10-3; D: .; J: TRBJ2-6; DNA: TGTGCCATCAGCGCTTCGATTGTGAGCTCTGGGGCCAACGTCCTGACTTTC; CDR3: CAISASIVSSGANVLTF
size: .; V: TRBV12-3/TRBV12-4; D: TRBD1; J: TRBJ2-4; DNA: TGTGCCAGCAGTCCAGTTAACAGGGGGTATGACATTCAGTACTTC; CDR3: CASSPVNRGYDIQYF
size: .; V: TRBV28; D: .; J: TRBJ2-5; DNA: TGTGCCAGCAGTTTACCCGTGCAGCAAGAGACCCAGTACTTC; CDR3: CASSLPVQQETQYF
size: .; V: TRBV12-3/TRBV12-4; D: .; J: TRBJ1-5; DNA: TGTGCCAGCAGCAGAGACCTCCCTCGGGATCAGCCCCAGCATTTT; CDR3: CASSRDLPRDQPQHF
size: .; V: TRBV24-1; D: .; J: TRBJ1-5; DNA: TGTGCCACCAGTGATTTGAATCAGCCCCAGCATTTT; CDR3: CATSDLNQPQHF
size: .; V: TRBV6-1; D: .; J: TRBJ1-4; DNA: TGTGCCAGCAGTGAAGGCGGGACTGATACTGAAAAACTGTTTTTT; CDR3: CASSEGGTDTEKLFF
size: .; V: TRBV3-1; D: TRBD2; J: TRBJ2-1; DNA: TGTGCCAGCAGCCAAGGAGCGGGATCCTACAATGAGCAGTTCTTC; CDR3: CASSQGAGSYNEQFF
size: .; V: TRBV6-5; D: TRBD2; J: TRBJ2-7; DNA: TGTGCCAGCAGTTACGTAGGGACTAGCCACGAGCAGTACTTC; CDR3: CASSYVGTSHEQYF
size: .; V: TRBV5-1; D: TRBD2; J: TRBJ2-5; DNA: TGCGCCAGCAGAGTTAGCGGGGGGCCTCAAGAGACCCAGTACTTC; CDR3: CASRVSGGPQETQYF
size: .; V: TRBV20-1; D: .; J: TRBJ1-2; DNA: TGCAGTGCTAGTTATCCCGGGAACTATGGCTACACCTTC; CDR3: CSASYPGNYGYTF
size: .; V: TRBV7-2; D: .; J: TRBJ1-2; DNA: TGTGCCAGCAGTTCTTCTCCGGGAGGGTTTAACTATGGCTACACCTTC; CDR3: CASSSSPGGFNYGYTF
size: .; V: TRBV9; D: TRBD1; J: TRBJ1-3; DNA: TGTGCCAGCAGCGCCGGACAGGGGAACACCATATATTTT; CDR3: CASSAGQGNTIYF
size: few; V: TRBV5-1; D: .; J: TRBJ1-2; DNA: TGCGCCAGCAGCTTGTCAGGAGGGGACTATGGCTACACCTTC; CDR3: CASSLSGGDYGYTF
size: .; V: TRBV27; D: .; J: TRBJ2-3; DNA: TGTGCCAGCAGTCCTTCTATCAGCATAGAGCTGAGTGATACGCAGTATTTT; CDR3: CASSPSISIELSDTQYF
size: .; V: TRBV29-1; D: .; J: TRBJ2-1; DNA: TGCAGCGTTGAAGGGTCCCCCTACAATGAGCAGTTCTTC; CDR3: CSVEGSPYNEQFF
size: few; V: TRBV2; D: .; J: TRBJ1-5; DNA: TGTGCCAGCAGTGACAGAGTTAATCAGCCCCAGCATTTT; CDR3: CASSDRVNQPQHF